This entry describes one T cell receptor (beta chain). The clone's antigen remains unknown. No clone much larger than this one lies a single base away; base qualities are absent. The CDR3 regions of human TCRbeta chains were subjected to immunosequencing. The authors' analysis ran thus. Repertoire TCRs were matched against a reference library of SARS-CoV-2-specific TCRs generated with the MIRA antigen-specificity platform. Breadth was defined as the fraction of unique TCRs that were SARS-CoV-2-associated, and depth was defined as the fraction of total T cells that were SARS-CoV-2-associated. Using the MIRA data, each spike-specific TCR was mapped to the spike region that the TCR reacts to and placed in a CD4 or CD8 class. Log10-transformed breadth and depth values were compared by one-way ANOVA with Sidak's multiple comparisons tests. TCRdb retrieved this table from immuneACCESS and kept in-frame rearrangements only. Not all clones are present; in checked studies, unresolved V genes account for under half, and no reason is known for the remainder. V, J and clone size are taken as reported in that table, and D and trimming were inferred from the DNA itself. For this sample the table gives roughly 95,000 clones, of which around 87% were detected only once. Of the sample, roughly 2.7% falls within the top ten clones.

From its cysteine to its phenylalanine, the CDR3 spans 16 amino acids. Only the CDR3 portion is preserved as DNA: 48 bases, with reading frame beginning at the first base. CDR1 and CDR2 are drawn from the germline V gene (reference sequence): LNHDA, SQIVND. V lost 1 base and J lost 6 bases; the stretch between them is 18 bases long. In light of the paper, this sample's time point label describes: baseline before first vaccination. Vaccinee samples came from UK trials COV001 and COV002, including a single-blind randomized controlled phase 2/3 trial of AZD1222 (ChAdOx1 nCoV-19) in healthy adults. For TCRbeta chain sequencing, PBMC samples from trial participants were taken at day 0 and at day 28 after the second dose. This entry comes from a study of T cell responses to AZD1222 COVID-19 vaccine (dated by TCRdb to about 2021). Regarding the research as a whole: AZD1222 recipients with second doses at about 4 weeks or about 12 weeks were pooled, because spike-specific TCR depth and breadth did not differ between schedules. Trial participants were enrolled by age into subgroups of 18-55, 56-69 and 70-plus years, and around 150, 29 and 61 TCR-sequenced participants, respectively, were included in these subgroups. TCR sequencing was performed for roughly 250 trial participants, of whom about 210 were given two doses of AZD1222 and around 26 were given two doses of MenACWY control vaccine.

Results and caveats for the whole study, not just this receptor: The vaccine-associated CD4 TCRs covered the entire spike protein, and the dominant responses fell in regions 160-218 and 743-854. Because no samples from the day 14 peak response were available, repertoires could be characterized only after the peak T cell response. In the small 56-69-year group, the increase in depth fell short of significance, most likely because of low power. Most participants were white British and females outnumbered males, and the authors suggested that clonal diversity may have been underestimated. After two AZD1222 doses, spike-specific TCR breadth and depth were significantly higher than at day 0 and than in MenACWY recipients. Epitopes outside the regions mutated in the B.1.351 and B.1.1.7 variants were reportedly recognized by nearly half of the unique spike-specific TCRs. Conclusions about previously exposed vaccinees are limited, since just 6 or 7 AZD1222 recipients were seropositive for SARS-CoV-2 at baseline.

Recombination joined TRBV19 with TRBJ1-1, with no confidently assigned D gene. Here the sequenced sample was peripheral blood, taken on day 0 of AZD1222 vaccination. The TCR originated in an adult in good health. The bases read TGTGCCAGTAGTATAGTACCTTCCCAATCCGGTTCTGAAGCTTTCTTT. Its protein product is CASSIVPSQSGSEAFF.